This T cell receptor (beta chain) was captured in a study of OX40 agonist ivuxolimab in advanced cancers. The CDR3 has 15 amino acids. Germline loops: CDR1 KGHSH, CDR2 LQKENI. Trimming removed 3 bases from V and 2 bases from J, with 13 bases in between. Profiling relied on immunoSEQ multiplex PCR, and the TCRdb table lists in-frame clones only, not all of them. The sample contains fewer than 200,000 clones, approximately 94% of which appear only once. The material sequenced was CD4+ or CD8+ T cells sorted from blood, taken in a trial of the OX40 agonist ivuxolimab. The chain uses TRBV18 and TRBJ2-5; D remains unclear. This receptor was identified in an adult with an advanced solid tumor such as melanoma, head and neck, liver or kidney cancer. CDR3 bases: TGTGCCAGCTCACCCCGAGAAAATACACAAGAGACCCAGTACTTC. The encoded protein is CASSPRENTQETQYF.